The 28 T cell receptor beta chains below come from one sample, sequenced in a study of blood T cell repertoires in COVID-19. The method was immunoSEQ multiplex PCR; TCRdb's version includes in-frame clones alone and lacks a portion of them. The sample lists about 160,000 clones, about 90% occurring once. Sequenced material: peripheral blood. The receptors were gathered from a man aged 30-40 years with COVID-19, enrolled during active disease.

The CDR3 here is CASSPPRGPPYEQYF. The CDR3 DNA reads as TGTGCCAGCAGCCCTCCGCGGGGACCCCCCTACGAGCAGTACTTC. V and J are TRBV11-3 and TRBJ2-7; possible D gene TRBD2, 6 bases. The ends were cut back, 5 bases at V and 2 bases at J, with 16 bases in the middle. The CDR3 is made up of 15 amino acids. The germline V gene encodes CDR1 SGHNT and CDR2 YENEEA.

The chain combines TRBV18 with TRBJ2-1; D is possibly TRBD2 (5 bases). Trimming removed 3 bases from V and 1 base from J, with 13 bases in between. There are 16 residues in the CDR3. Germline lookup yields CDR1 KGHSH and CDR2 LQKENI. The CDR3 sequence: CASSPYGKSSYNEQFF. CDR3 DNA: TGTGCCAGCTCACCGTACGGGAAGTCATCCTACAATGAGCAGTTCTTC.

The chain couples TRBV7-9 to TRBJ2-1; D might be TRBD1 (5 bases). With 2 bases removed from V and 0 bases from J, the gap between germline ends came to 8 bases. CDR1 SEHNR and CDR2 FQNEAQ come from the germline V gene (reference sequence). This CDR3 has 15 amino acids. CDR3 coding DNA: TGTGCCAGCAGCTTACAGGGTACCTCCTACAATGAGCAGTTCTTC. Protein product: CASSLQGTSYNEQFF.

The chain has TRBV25-1 and TRBJ1-2; D possibly corresponds to TRBD1 (5 bases). The germline CDR1 and CDR2 sequences are MGHDK and SYGVNS. Trimming removed 9 bases at V and 6 bases at J, with 11 bases between. The CDR3 consists of 11 residues. CDR3 loop: CASLGGDGYTF. The CDR3 DNA is TGTGCCAGTCTGGGGGGGGATGGCTACACCTTC.

The chain links TRBV5-6 to TRBJ2-1; 11 nucleotides align to TRBD1. This CDR3 comprises 15 residues. CDR1 is SGHDT and CDR2 is YYEEEE in the germline V gene. Trimming at V came to 4 bases and at J to 6 bases, leaving 6 bases not matched to a gene. The CDR3 loop is CASSRTGGPFNEQFF. As DNA, the CDR3 is TGTGCCAGCAGCAGGACAGGGGGCCCTTTCAATGAGCAGTTCTTC.

The chain's CDR3 is CSVSGGTPSSYNEQFF. The CDR3 DNA reads as TGCAGCGTTTCTGGGGGGACCCCGAGCTCCTACAATGAGCAGTTCTTC. The gene calls are TRBV29-1 and TRBJ2-1, with D tentatively TRBD2 (6 bases). Germline V CDR1 and CDR2: SQVTM, ANQGSEA. This CDR3 region has 16 residues. With 5 bases removed from V and 0 bases from J, the gap between germline ends came to 17 bases.

The chain couples TRBV23-1 to TRBJ1-1; TRBD1 matches at 12 bases. TRBV23-1 is known as an ORF, though its function is uncertain. The CDR3 covers 18 residues. The trim removed 1 base at V and 10 bases at J, leaving 16 bases unmatched. This chain's CDR3 is CASSQLETFRDRGRRAFF. The CDR3 nucleotides read TGCGCCAGCAGTCAATTGGAAACCTTCCGGGACAGGGGGCGCAGAGCTTTCTTT.

This clone was observed once. V and J are TRBV19 and TRBJ1-2, with TRBD1 matching over 8 bases. Germline V gives CDR1 LNHDA, CDR2 SQIVND (reference sequence). CDR3 length: 15 amino acids. V was clipped by 5 bases and J by 4 bases; unmatched bases: 9. The DNA of the CDR3 is TGTGCCAGTAGTCGAGGGGGGACAGGCGCCTATGGCTACACCTTC. Translating gives CASSRGGTGAYGYTF.

The chain has TRBV19 and TRBJ2-4; TRBD2 matches 13 bases. Per germline, CDR1 LNHDA and CDR2 SQIVND (reference sequence). The V gene end was trimmed by 1 base and the J gene end by 8 bases; junction bases not matched to a gene: 11. This CDR3 comprises 18 residues. As DNA, the CDR3 is TGTGCCAGTAGTATAGGACTAGCGGGAGGCCTATCGGGTGACATTCAGTACTTC. It encodes CASSIGLAGGLSGDIQYF.

Turning to this clone: One end of the junction fails to match germline, which may point to a read error. The chain links TRBV30 to TRBJ1-1, with D possibly being TRBD1 (5 bases). Germline CDR1 is GTSNPN and CDR2 is SVGIG (reference sequence). CDR3 length equals 11 residues. CDR3 region: CAWSLPIRQLF. As DNA, the CDR3 is TGTGCCTGGAGTTTACCAATCCGACAGCTCTTT. The full variable domain, rest sourced from reference TRBV30 and TRBJ1-1, is SQTIHQWPATLVQPVGSPLSLECTVEGTSNPNLYWYRQAAGRGLQLLFYSVGIGQISSEVPQNLSASRPQDRQFILSSKKLLLSDSGFYLCAWSLPIRQLFGQGTRLTVV.

This clone was seen a single time. The chain carries TRBV2 and TRBJ2-7, with 10 bases identical to TRBD2. The CDR3 spans 15 residues. V was pared by 6 bases and J by 3 bases, with 8 bases of the junction left unmatched. Per the germline V gene, CDR1 is SNHLY and CDR2 is FYNNEI. For the CDR3, the DNA is TGTGCCAGCAGCCCTAGCGGGAGATCGGGCTACGAGCAGTACTTC. Its translation is CASSPSGRSGYEQYF. Combining the CDR3 with reference TRBV2 and TRBJ2-7 gives the whole variable domain EPEVTQTPSHQVTQMGQEVILRCVPISNHLYFYWYRQILGQKVEFLVSFYNNEISEKSEIFDDQFSVERPDGSNFTLKIRSTKLEDSAMYFCASSPSGRSGYEQYFGPGTRLTVT.

The chain employs TRBV29-1 and TRBJ2-7, with TRBD2 matching over 8 bases. J gave up 3 bases and V 3 bases, and 16 bases lay outside the gene matches. Per germline, CDR1 SQVTM and CDR2 ANQGSEA. The CDR3 is made up of 17 amino acids. The DNA of the CDR3 is TGCAGCGTTGAGCCCGCCGAGAGTAGCGGGGCAAACTACGAGCAGTACTTC. Protein product: CSVEPAESSGANYEQYF.

The chain carries TRBV7-3 and TRBJ1-2; no clear D gene. The CDR3 runs to 13 residues. With 5 bases removed from V and 4 bases from J, the gap between germline ends came to 11 bases. The V gene's germline CDR1 is SGHTA and CDR2 FQGTGA. CDR3 sequence: CASSTGPSYGYTF. Here the CDR3 DNA reads TGTGCCAGCAGCACTGGTCCGAGCTATGGCTACACCTTC.

The chain combines TRBV28 with TRBJ1-1; D unresolved. The V end lost 1 base, the J end lost 4 bases, and 16 bases lay between the germline ends. Germline V gene sequence: CDR1 MDHEN, CDR2 SYDVKM. This CDR3 is built from 16 residues. The CDR3 region is CASSLSSLPGGTEAFF. The DNA of the CDR3 is TGTGCCAGCAGTTTATCCTCCTTGCCAGGAGGCACTGAAGCTTTCTTT.

V gene TRBV4-1 combines with J gene TRBJ1-2; 8 bases are a match to TRBD1. Trimming removed 6 bases from V and 4 bases from J; junction bases left unmatched: 13. CDR1 is MGHRA and CDR2 is YSYEKL in the germline V gene. The CDR3 has 16 amino acids. CDR3 in DNA: TGCGCCAGCAGTCGACTTGGACAGGGAAAAATCTATGGCTACACCTTC. It yields the protein CASSRLGQGKIYGYTF.

For the CDR3, the DNA is TGTGCCAGTAGTATCCAAACAGCAACTAATGAAAAACTGTTTTTT. Residues: CASSIQTATNEKLFF. J is TRBJ1-4 and V is TRBV19, with D hard to call. Trimming cost V 3 bases and J 0 bases, with 8 bases left between them. The germline V gene encodes CDR1 LNHDA and CDR2 SQIVND (reference sequence). The CDR3 has 15 residues. The full variable domain, in which reference TRBV19 and TRBJ1-4 provide the parts outside the CDR3, is DGGITQSPKYLFRKEGQNVTLSCEQNLNHDAMYWYRQDPGQGLRLIYYSQIVNDFQKGDIAEGYSVSREKKESFPLTVTSAQKNPTAFYLCASSIQTATNEKLFFGSGTQLSVL.

There are many counts of this clone. The chain links TRBV28 to TRBJ2-5, with 11 bases identical to TRBD2. J gave up 2 bases and V 5 bases, and 16 bases lay outside the gene matches. This CDR3 comprises 19 residues. Germline lookup yields CDR1 MDHEN and CDR2 SYDVKM. DNA of the CDR3: TGTGCCAGCAGTCCGGGACAGGGAACTAGCGGGAGTGTACAAGAGACCCAGTACTTC. Amino acids: CASSPGQGTSGSVQETQYF.

As to this clone: Its ends do not fully match the called genes, so a read error is possible. The chain carries TRBV20-1 and TRBJ2-5; D gene uncertain. Germline loops: CDR1 DFQATT, CDR2 SNEGSKA (reference sequence). The CDR3 runs to 11 residues. In DNA form, the CDR3 reads TGCAGTGCTAGGCTGCAAGAGGCCCAGTACTTC. It is translated as CSARLQEAQYF.

CDR3 protein: CASSGQGIEAFF. In DNA, the CDR3 is TGTGCCAGCAGCGGACAAGGGATTGAAGCTTTCTTT. The rearrangement joins TRBV2 to TRBJ1-1; weak D call: TRBD1 (5 bases). Germline V lookup: CDR1 SNHLY, CDR2 FYNNEI. The CDR3 has 12 residues. V lost 6 bases and J 7 bases, leaving 12 bases between the germline ends. The complete variable domain, with remaining parts taken from reference TRBV2 and TRBJ1-1, reads EPEVTQTPSHQVTQMGQEVILRCVPISNHLYFYWYRQILGQKVEFLVSFYNNEISEKSEIFDDQFSVERPDGSNFTLKIRSTKLEDSAMYFCASSGQGIEAFFGQGTRLTVV.

Within the sample, this clone is medium-sized. The chain joins TRBV27 to TRBJ2-5; TRBD2 might be the D (6 bases). The V gene lost 0 bases and the J gene lost 1 base, with 9 bases spanning the gap. Germline-derived CDR1 and CDR2 are MNHEY and SMNVEV (reference sequence). The CDR3 has 15 amino acids. The CDR3: CASSLSYGGQETQYF. As DNA, the CDR3 is TGTGCCAGCAGTTTATCGTACGGGGGCCAAGAGACCCAGTACTTC.

This clone occurred once. The chain joins TRBV28 to TRBJ2-3; D call uncertain. The CDR3 is made up of 14 amino acids. Germline V gene data show CDR1 as MDHEN and CDR2 as SYDVKM. V gave up 6 bases and J gave up 0 bases, with 10 bases separating them. The CDR3 sequence is CASSLSSSTDTQYF. The CDR3 DNA follows: TGTGCCAGCAGCCTATCCTCTAGCACAGATACGCAGTATTTT.

The rearrangement joins TRBV3-1 (or the pseudogene TRBV3-2) to TRBJ1-3; possibly TRBD1 for D (6 bases). The CDR3 is made up of 16 amino acids. V was pared by 0 bases and J by 2 bases, with 11 bases between. Looked up from germline, CDR1 is LGHDT and CDR2 is YNNKEL (reference sequence). CDR3: CASSQDRRTAGNTIYF. Here the CDR3 DNA reads TGTGCCAGCAGCCAAGATCGCAGGACAGCTGGAAACACCATATATTTT.

J is TRBJ1-2 and V is TRBV13, with D perhaps matching TRBD1 (6 bases). V lost 6 bases and J 6 bases, leaving 17 bases between the germline ends. The CDR3 has 14 residues. The germline V gene has CDR1 PRHDT and CDR2 FYEKMQ (reference sequence). The CDR3 DNA reads TGTGCCAGCAGTAGTACCAGGGAGGGGGATGGCTACACCTTC. Amino acid sequence: CASSSTREGDGYTF.

This clone was found once. The chain employs TRBV28 and TRBJ2-7, with TRBD2 matching over 13 bases. With V trimmed by 8 bases and J by 2 bases, 9 bases remained unmatched. The CDR3 runs 16 residues. CDR1 and CDR2 (germline): MDHEN, SYDVKM. The CDR3 DNA reads as TGTGCCAGCTATACCGCCGGGACTAGCGGGACCTACGAGCAGTACTTC. This translates into CASYTAGTSGTYEQYF.

This clone was detected a few times. The V and J genes are TRBV7-8 and TRBJ2-1, with 7 bases lining up with TRBD2. V was clipped by 5 bases and J by 5 bases; unmatched bases: 6. This CDR3 has 14 residues. Looked up from germline, CDR1 is SGHVS and CDR2 is FQNEAQ. The CDR3 sequence is CASSALAANNEQFF. For the CDR3, the DNA is TGTGCCAGCAGCGCTCTAGCGGCTAACAATGAGCAGTTCTTC.

The V gene is TRBV19, the J gene TRBJ2-2, with D possibly TRBD2 on 5 matching bases. Germline lookup yields CDR1 LNHDA and CDR2 SQIVND (reference sequence). This CDR3 region has 13 residues. V lost 8 bases to trimming and J lost 6 bases, with 13 bases between them. The CDR3 sequence: CASWNGLAGELFF. CDR3 DNA: TGTGCCAGTTGGAACGGACTGGCCGGGGAGCTGTTTTTT. The variable domain in full, completed from reference TRBV19 and TRBJ2-2, reads DGGITQSPKYLFRKEGQNVTLSCEQNLNHDAMYWYRQDPGQGLRLIYYSQIVNDFQKGDIAEGYSVSREKKESFPLTVTSAQKNPTAFYLCASWNGLAGELFFGEGSRLTVL.

The rearrangement joins TRBV6-2 or TRBV6-3 to TRBJ2-7; no clear D gene. Germline CDR1 MNHEY, CDR2 SVGEGT. The CDR3 covers 14 residues. V lost 6 bases and J 3 bases, leaving 15 bases between the germline ends. This CDR3 reads CASRPRQGVYEQYF. The CDR3 DNA reads TGTGCCAGCAGGCCTAGACAAGGTGTCTACGAGCAGTACTTC.

This chain uses TRBV4-3 with TRBJ2-6; no clear D gene. The CDR3 runs to 16 residues. CDR1 and CDR2 from the germline V gene are LGHNA and YSLEER. Trimming took 0 bases from V and 0 from J, leaving 6 bases between them. CDR3 protein: CASSQDAVSGANVLTF. The CDR3 DNA reads as TGCGCCAGCAGCCAAGATGCAGTCTCTGGGGCCAACGTCCTGACTTTC.